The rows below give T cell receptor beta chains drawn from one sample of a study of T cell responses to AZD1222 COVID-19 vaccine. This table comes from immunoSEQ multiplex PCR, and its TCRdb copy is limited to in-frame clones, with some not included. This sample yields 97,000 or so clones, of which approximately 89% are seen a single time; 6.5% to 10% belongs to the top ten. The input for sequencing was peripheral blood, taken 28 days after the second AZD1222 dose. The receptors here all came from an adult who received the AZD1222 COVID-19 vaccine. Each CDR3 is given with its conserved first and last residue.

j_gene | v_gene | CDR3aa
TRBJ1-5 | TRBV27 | CASSLSSTNRDGLTPQHF
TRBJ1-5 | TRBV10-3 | CAISGQVGDQPQHF
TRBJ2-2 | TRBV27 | CASSLSPTDTANTGELFF
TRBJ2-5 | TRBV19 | CASSARTSGSGKTQYF
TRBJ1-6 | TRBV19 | CASSILYAGSPLHF
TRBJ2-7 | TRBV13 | CASSWRGRNYEQYF
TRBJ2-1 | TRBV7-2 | CASSAAGSNEQFF
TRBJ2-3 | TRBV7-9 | CASSLGQDRDTQYF
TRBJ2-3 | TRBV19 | CASSFKTSSGTSTDTQYF
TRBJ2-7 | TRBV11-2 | CASNRRQGVDEQYF
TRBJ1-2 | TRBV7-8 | CASSLASRHYGYTF
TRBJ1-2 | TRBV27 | CASSLTPGSSGYTF
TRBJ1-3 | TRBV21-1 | CASSKKTGFHSGNTIYF
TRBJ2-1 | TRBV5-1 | CASSTGLATRAQQFF
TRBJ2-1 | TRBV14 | CASSHSGRGDEQFF
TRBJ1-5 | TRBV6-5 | CASWTGGSNQPQHF
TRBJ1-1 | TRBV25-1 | CASSDRPGVNTEAFF
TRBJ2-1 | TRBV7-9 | CASSLLGTSGRLPNEQFF
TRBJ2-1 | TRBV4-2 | CASSPQGNNEQFF
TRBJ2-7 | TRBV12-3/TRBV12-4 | CASTDRTYEQYF
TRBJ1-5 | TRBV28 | CASRSGQGSQPQHF
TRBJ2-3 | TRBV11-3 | CASSSGQLGTTDTQYF
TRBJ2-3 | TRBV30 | CAWSGLAVSTDTQYF
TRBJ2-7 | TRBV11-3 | CASSAGSVGEQYF
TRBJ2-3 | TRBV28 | CASSFNRGSTDTQYF